This TCR beta chain was obtained from a study of shared clonotypes between healthy human individuals. Unsorted PBMC samples were amplified in replicate PCRs containing 300 ng DNA, about 30,000 T cell genomes. Some clones are missing from TCRdb's copy, which holds only in-frame ones; the method was immunoSEQ multiplex PCR. The data show about half a million clones, 70% to 80% seen once. The V gene's germline CDR1 is LGHNA and CDR2 YNFKEQ. This CDR3 comprises 18 residues. V gave up 0 bases and J gave up 2 bases; unmatched junction bases: 7. The V and J genes are TRBV4-2 and TRBJ2-1; 10 bases align to TRBD2. Material: PBMCs. This clonotype was sampled from a woman in her thirties or forties in good health. Some clones in this sample may be carry-over from other donors' samples. CDR3 protein: CASSQDRGAGGTYNEQFF. As DNA, the CDR3 is TGTGCCAGCAGCCAAGACAGGGGAGCGGGAGGGACCTACAATGAGCAGTTCTTC.